The present TCR beta chain was sequenced within a study of CD8 T cells in ankylosing spondylitis (dated by TCRdb to about 2017). General notes on the study: T cell receptor beta repertoires were profiled in healthy donors and ankylosing spondylitis patients so that disease-linked TCR variants could be found. The full study cohort was made up of about 24 ankylosing spondylitis patients and around 100 healthy donors. Samples of peripheral blood were taken, and for ankylosing spondylitis patients, synovial fluid was collected as well.

CDR3 length: 16 amino acids, cysteine to phenylalanine. The retained sequence is limited to the CDR3, 48 bases, with the frame set at the first base. The germline V gene gives CDR1 as SGDLS and CDR2 as YYNGEE. V trim: 3 bases; J trim: 1 base; unmatched bases: 5. This clonotype showed up just a few times. Its recognized antigen is unknown. It has no much larger one-base neighbor in the sample; base qualities were not kept. These reads were obtained on an Illumina HiSeq 2500. Quantitative 5'-RACE with molecular barcodes was the method used to prepare the TCR beta libraries. For the original study's pipeline: To identify disease-linked TCR variants, a new computational method was used, one built on a probabilistic model of VDJ rearrangement. TCRdb itself trimmed the public reads at Q25 with fastp, ran MiXCR and retained productive beta chains. Every distinct CDR3 protein forms one entry, paired with its most common genes and DNA. The authors' filters were not applied to this entry. This sample lists about 42,000 distinct CDR3 sequences; around 3.8% were detected once. The biggest ten clones account for 4% of the sample.

The paper as a whole reports these results and caveats: A CD8+ phenotype was shown by the disease-linked clones, which were found at relatively low frequencies in peripheral blood. The disease-linked clones were reported as significantly enriched in matched synovial fluid samples from ankylosing spondylitis patients. Some TCR beta motif variants had previously been reported in synovial fluid and blood of reactive arthritis patients, which suggested common disease-initiation mechanisms. A TCR beta motif of eight highly homologous amino acid variants appeared characteristic of blood from ankylosing spondylitis patients.

The chain couples TRBV9 to TRBJ2-4, and TRBD1 matches 9 of the central bases. The clonotype was recovered from a female donor with ankylosing spondylitis or in good health (not recorded which). Sequencing was performed on blood, either unsorted or a sorted T cell fraction (not recorded which). The DNA sequence is given as TGTGCCAGCAGCGCACAACAGGGGGCGGCCAAAAACATTCAGTACTTC. This gives the protein CASSAQQGAAKNIQYF. Extended through the reference TRBV9 and TRBJ2-4 proteins, this CDR3 yields the full variable domain: DSGVTQTPKHLITATGQRVTLRCSPRSGDLSVYWYQQSLDQGLQFLIQYYNGEERAKGNILERFSAQQFPDLHSELNLSSLELGDSALYFCASSAQQGAAKNIQYFGAGTRLSVL.